This T cell receptor beta chain originates from a study of blood T cell repertoires in COVID-19 (TCRdb year 2020). Background on the whole study: Samples covering the acute and convalescent phases of COVID-19 were provided by collaborators in the United States, Italy and Spain. The material from the prospective study consisted of cDNA or gDNA derived from T cells, B-cell-depleted T cells, or PBMCs. Subjects who had been exposed to COVID-19, were actively infected with it, or had recovered from it provided the deeply sampled blood TCRbeta repertoires that made up the dataset. The repertoires were released in a freely available public database meant as a resource for research on the immune response to SARS-CoV-2. The samples were drawn from the first 160 participants of the ongoing ImmuneRACE study and from 950 to 1,500 subjects provided by 6 global collaborators. Sample metadata almost always included a de-identified subject ID, COVID-19 status, age in years and sex. Where available, HLA class I and class II types were obtained from metadata supplied by the sample provider rather than from assay-based typing.

About this clone: Which antigen it targets is not known. Base quality data are lacking; no much larger clone is found one base away.

Here is what the overall study found, with its caveats: How much clinical and demographic metadata was included differed by source and by participant, and the metadata was provided uncurated.

Enrolling through a virtual design, the prospective study's participants ranged in age from roughly 18 to 100 years and lived across around 25 United States geographic areas. In the prospective study, participants were assigned to cohorts based on the clinical history participants reported in a screening survey and a study questionnaire. In the prospective study, whole blood, serum and a nasopharyngeal or oropharyngeal swab were collected from each participant by mobile phlebotomists. Participants in the prospective study had the option to provide additional blood draws and questionnaires over a roughly 2-month period. Before DNA extraction, blood samples from the prospective study were shipped at room temperature or frozen. V is reduced by 0 bases and J by 5 bases, leaving a spacing of 9 bases between them. For CDR1 and CDR2, the germline V gene lists SGDLS and YYNGEE. From the cysteine up to the phenylalanine, the CDR3 has a length of 14 residues. Of all the DNA, just the CDR3 is kept, 42 bases in frame from base 1.

TCRbeta CDR3 regions were amplified from genomic DNA by means of the immunoSEQ Assay, a bias-controlled multiplex PCR. Turning to the authors' computational methods: Within the assay, amplification of reference gene primers was used to estimate how many nucleated cells each sample contained. To quantify the absolute abundance of each unique TCRbeta CDR3 rearrangement, sequence reads were collapsed and filtered. For each sample, productive Simpson clonality was calculated as the square root of Simpson's diversity index over productive rearrangements. What TCRdb holds here is the immuneACCESS table cut down to in-frame rearrangements. Part of the clones is not present; checked against another copy, under half of the missing clones reflect an unresolved V gene, and the others are unexplained. Clonal size and the V and J genes are those of that table, whereas D and trimming came from the DNA. This sample is represented by 220,000 or so clones; over 75% of them were singletons. The ten largest make up under 3.5% of the sample.

The V gene is TRBV9 and the J gene is TRBJ1-3; possibly the D gene is TRBD1, per 5 matching bases. The receptor comes from a woman aged 18 to 35 in a cohort exposed to, infected with or recovered from COVID-19 (not recorded which). The sequencing sample was made of PBMCs or T cells enriched from blood (not recorded which). The DNA sequence follows: TGTGCCAGCAGCGTAGGAACAGGAAGAAACACCATATATTTT. It translates as CASSVGTGRNTIYF.